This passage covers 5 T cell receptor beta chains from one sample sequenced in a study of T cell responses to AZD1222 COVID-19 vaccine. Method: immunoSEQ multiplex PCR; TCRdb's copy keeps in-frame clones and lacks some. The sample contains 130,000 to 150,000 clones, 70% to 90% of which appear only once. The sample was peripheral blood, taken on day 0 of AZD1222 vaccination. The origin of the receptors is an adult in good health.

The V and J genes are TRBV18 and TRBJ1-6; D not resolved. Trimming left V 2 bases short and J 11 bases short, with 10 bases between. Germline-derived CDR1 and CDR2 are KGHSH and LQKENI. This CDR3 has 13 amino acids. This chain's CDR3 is CASSPDARPPLHF. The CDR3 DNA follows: TGTGCCAGCTCACCAGATGCAAGGCCACCCCTCCACTTT.

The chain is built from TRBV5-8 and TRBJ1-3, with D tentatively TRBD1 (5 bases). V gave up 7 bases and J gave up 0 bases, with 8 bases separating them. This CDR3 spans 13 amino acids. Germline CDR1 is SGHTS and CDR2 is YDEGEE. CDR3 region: CASLGGSGNTIYF. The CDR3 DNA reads TGTGCCAGCTTGGGGGGCTCTGGAAACACCATATATTTT.

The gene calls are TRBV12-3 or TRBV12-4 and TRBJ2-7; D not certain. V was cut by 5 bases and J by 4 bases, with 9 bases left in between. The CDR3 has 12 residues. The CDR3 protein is CASSIRLYEQYF. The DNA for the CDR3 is TGTGCCAGCAGTATAAGATTGTACGAGCAGTACTTC.

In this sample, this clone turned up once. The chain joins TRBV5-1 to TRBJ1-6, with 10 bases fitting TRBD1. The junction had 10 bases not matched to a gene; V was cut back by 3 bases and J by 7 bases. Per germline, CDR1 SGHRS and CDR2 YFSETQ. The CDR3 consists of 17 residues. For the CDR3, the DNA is TGCGCCAGCAGCTCTGGCGGGACAGGGGCCCCAAATTCACCCCTCCACTTT. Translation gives CASSSGGTGAPNSPLHF.

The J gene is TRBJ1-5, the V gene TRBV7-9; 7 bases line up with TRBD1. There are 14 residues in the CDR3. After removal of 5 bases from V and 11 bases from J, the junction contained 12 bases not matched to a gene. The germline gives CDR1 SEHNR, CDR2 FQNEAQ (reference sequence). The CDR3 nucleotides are TGTGCCAGCAGCCTGACAGGGATGAGAGATACCCAGCATTTT. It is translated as CASSLTGMRDTQHF.